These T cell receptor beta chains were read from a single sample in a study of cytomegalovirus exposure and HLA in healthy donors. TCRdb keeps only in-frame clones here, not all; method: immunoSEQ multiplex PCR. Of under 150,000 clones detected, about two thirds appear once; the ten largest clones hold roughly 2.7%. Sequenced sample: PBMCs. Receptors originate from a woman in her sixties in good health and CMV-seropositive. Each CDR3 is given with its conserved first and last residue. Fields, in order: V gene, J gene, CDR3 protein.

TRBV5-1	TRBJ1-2	CASTSGASNYGYTF
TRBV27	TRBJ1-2	CASSPDRGGYGYTF
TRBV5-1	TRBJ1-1	CASSFRDRVSNTEAFF
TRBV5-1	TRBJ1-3	CASSPRQPGGSGNTIYF
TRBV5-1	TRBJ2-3	CASSLAVPTDTQYF
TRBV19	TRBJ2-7	CASSSADTTYEQYF
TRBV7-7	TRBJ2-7	CASSRGQGSPYEQYF
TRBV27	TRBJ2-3	CASSFNGQGKYF
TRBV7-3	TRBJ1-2	CASSSQAGGGNYGYTF
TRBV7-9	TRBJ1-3	CASSSTVSGNTIYF
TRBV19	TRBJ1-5	CASSIDRGGGNQPQHF
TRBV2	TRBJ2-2	CASRRGQGAGELFF
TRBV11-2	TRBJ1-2	CASSERTGRSGDYGYTF
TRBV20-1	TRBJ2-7	CSARWSYEQYF
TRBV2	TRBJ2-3	CASSGGRVSRDTQYF
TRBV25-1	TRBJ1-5	CASSGGESNQPQHF
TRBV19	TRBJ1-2	CASSPTRQPSNYGYTF
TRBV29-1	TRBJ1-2	CSVADREANYGYTF
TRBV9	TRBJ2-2	CASSVLTGGGSGELFF
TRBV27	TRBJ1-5	CASRGGAGQPQHF
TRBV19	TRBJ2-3	CASSSSGTTSTDTQYF
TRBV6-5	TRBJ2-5	CASTETSPRETQYF
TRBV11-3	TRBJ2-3	CASSHTGLAGWDTQYF
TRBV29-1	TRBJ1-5	CSVEEGGSVNQPQHF
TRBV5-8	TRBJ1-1	CASSLVFAVPTEAFF
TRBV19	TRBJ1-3	CASSIVSAGNTIYF
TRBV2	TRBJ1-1	CASSGYRGENTEAFF
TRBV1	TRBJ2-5	CTSSQDPGQETQYF
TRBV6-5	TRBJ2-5	CASSPSGGVLETQYF
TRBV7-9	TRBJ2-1	CASSPETGGQFF
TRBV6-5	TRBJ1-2	CASTKTGGLPYGYTF
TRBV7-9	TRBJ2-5	CASSLGTESQETQYF
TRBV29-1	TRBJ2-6	CSVGTDSGANVLTF
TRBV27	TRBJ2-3	CASRRGASTDTQYF
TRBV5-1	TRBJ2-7	CASSLAGSSYEQYF
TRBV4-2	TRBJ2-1	CASSQGTGEQFF
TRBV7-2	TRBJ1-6	CASSLQQGNSPLHF
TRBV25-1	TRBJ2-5	CASRREEQYF
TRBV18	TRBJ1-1	CASSPPGGTGNTEAFF
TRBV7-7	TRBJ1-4	CASSPAGQPEKLFF
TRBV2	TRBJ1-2	CASNGPGDRHGYTF
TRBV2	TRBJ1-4	CAYGQGGEKLFF